What follows are 29 T cell receptor beta chains derived from one specimen sequenced in a study of cytomegalovirus exposure and HLA in healthy donors. Profiling relied on immunoSEQ multiplex PCR, and the TCRdb table lists in-frame clones only, not all of them. Of over 200,000 clones detected, 75% to 90% appear once; the ten largest clones hold 11% to 15%. The sequencing sample was made of PBMCs. These receptors all come from a woman in her twenties or thirties in good health and CMV-seropositive.

The chain carries TRBV30 and TRBJ1-4; D gene ambiguous. Germline V lookup: CDR1 GTSNPN, CDR2 SVGIG (reference sequence). V was cut by 8 bases and J by 4 bases, with 17 bases left in between. This CDR3 comprises 14 residues. The CDR3 DNA reads TGTGCCGCCCGAGGACGTTCAGATAATGAAAAACTGTTTTTT. It encodes CAARGRSDNEKLFF.

CDR3 sequence reads: CASKGSPNYGYTF. DNA of the CDR3: TGTGCCAGCAAGGGCAGCCCAAACTATGGCTACACCTTC. The chain has TRBV13 and TRBJ1-2; D is uncertain. Trimming left V 7 bases short and J 2 bases short, with 11 bases between. Germline assignment: CDR1 PRHDT and CDR2 FYEKMQ (reference sequence). This CDR3 has 13 residues.

Comments on this clone: This may come from a read error, since a much larger clone is one base off. Distinct nucleotide sequences in the sample also encode this CDR3. The rearrangement joins TRBV6-4 to TRBJ2-6; D is unresolved. CDR3 length: 14 residues. Trimming pared 3 bases from V and 0 bases from J, leaving 3 bases between. CDR1 MRHNA and CDR2 SNTAGT come from the germline V gene. The CDR3, as DNA: TGTGCCAGCAGTGAGGGCTCTGGGGCCAACGTCCTGACTTTC. Amino acid sequence: CASSEGSGANVLTF.

This clone was found a few times. This chain uses TRBV9 with TRBJ1-1; D gene uncertain. The length of the CDR3 is 14 residues. Trimming shortened V by 4 bases and J by 3 bases, and 13 bases separated the two germline ends. From germline, CDR1 is SGDLS and CDR2 YYNGEE. The CDR3 reads CASSFRPVDTEAFF. The CDR3 DNA reads TGTGCCAGCAGCTTTAGACCGGTGGACACTGAAGCTTTCTTT.

The chain combines TRBV4-2 with TRBJ2-5; 11 positions match TRBD2. Germline values: CDR1 LGHNA, CDR2 YNFKEQ. With V trimmed by 3 bases and J by 5 bases, 14 bases remained unmatched. CDR3 length: 18 residues. Written as DNA, the CDR3 is TGTGCCAGCAGCCAGGGTCCCCCTCTAGCGGGAGGACTTGAGACCCAGTACTTC. Protein: CASSQGPPLAGGLETQYF.

The gene calls are TRBV18 and TRBJ1-5, with a tentative D call TRBD1 (6 bases). V was shortened by 3 bases and J by 5 bases, with 11 bases between the two germline ends. CDR1 KGHSH and CDR2 LQKENI come from the germline V gene. This CDR3 contains 14 residues. CDR3 loop: CASSPSEGDQPQHF. CDR3 DNA sequence: TGTGCCAGCTCACCCAGCGAGGGGGATCAGCCCCAGCATTTT.

The rearrangement links TRBV28 to TRBJ1-1; D is unclear. CDR1 is MDHEN, CDR2 SYDVKM, per germline. V was shortened by 4 bases and J by 3 bases, with 3 bases between the two germline ends. This CDR3 comprises 11 residues. CDR3 protein: CASSSYTEAFF. CDR3 nucleotide sequence: TGTGCCAGCAGTTCCTACACTGAAGCTTTCTTT.

In its sample, this clone was seen once. The chain joins TRBV7-2 to TRBJ2-7, with 8 bases lining up with TRBD1. Trimming at V came to 5 bases and at J to 7 bases, leaving 10 bases not matched to a gene. CDR1 and CDR2 from the germline V gene are SGHTA and FQGNSA. This CDR3 region has 14 residues. The CDR3 bases are TGTGCCAGCAGCCCAACAGGGGGAGCAGGTGAGCAGTACTTC. It is translated as CASSPTGGAGEQYF.

J is TRBJ2-1 and V is TRBV5-1; possibly TRBD1 or TRBD2 for D (5 bases each). This CDR3 comprises 16 residues. V shed 0 bases and J shed 0 bases, with 10 bases lying between them. CDR1 and CDR2 (germline): SGHRS, YFSETQ. DNA of the CDR3: TGCGCCAGCAGCTTGGGGGACGGGGCCTCCTACAATGAGCAGTTCTTC. Residues: CASSLGDGASYNEQFF. The full variable domain, in which reference TRBV5-1 and TRBJ2-1 provide the parts outside the CDR3, is KAGVTQTPRYLIKTRGQQVTLSCSPISGHRSVSWYQQTPGQGLQFLFEYFSETQRNKGNFPGRFSGRQFSNSRSEMNVSTLELGDSALYLCASSLGDGASYNEQFFGPGTRLTVL.

J is TRBJ1-2 and V is TRBV15, with D possibly TRBD1 on 5 matching bases. Per germline, CDR1 LNHNV and CDR2 YYDKDF (reference sequence). There are 13 residues in the CDR3. Trimming removed 0 bases from V and 8 bases from J, with 10 bases in between. CDR3 protein: CATSRDQGWGYTF. The DNA of the CDR3 is TGTGCCACCAGCAGAGATCAGGGATGGGGCTACACCTTC. The variable domain in full, completed from reference TRBV15 and TRBJ1-2, reads DAMVIQNPRYQVTQFGKPVTLSCSQTLNHNVMYWYQQKSSQAPKLLFHYYDKDFNNEADTPDNFQSRRPNTSFCFLDIRSPGLGDTAMYLCATSRDQGWGYTFGSGTRLTVV.

The chain has TRBV6-1 and TRBJ1-5; the D is unclear. V was pared by 2 bases and J by 4 bases, with 6 bases between. The germline V gene encodes CDR1 MNHNS and CDR2 SASEGT. The CDR3 consists of 13 residues. CDR3 nucleotide sequence: TGTGCCAGCAGTGAAAGGGAAAATCAGCCCCAGCATTTT. This translates into CASSERENQPQHF.

The chain links TRBV7-2 to TRBJ1-4; no clear D. This CDR3 is 14 amino acids long. V lost 5 bases and J lost 0, with 7 bases in between. Germline CDR1 SGHTA, CDR2 FQGNSA. Here the CDR3 reads CASSPRSTNEKLFF. CDR3 coding DNA: TGTGCCAGCAGCCCCAGGTCAACTAATGAAAAACTGTTTTTT.

This chain's CDR3 is CASSVGLAGRYEQYF. DNA of the CDR3: TGTGCCAGCAGCGTAGGACTAGCGGGAAGGTACGAGCAGTACTTC. This rearrangement joins TRBV9 to TRBJ2-7; 11 bases map to TRBD2. Trimming at V came to 0 bases and at J to 4 bases, leaving 3 bases not matched to a gene. CDR3 length: 15 amino acids. The V gene's germline CDR1 is SGDLS and CDR2 YYNGEE.

This clone was picked up many times. The chain has TRBV29-1 and TRBJ1-4, with 9 bases fitting TRBD1. V shed 2 bases, J shed 7 bases, and the junction held 2 bases outside the gene matches. The CDR3 spans 13 residues. CDR1 is SQVTM, CDR2 ANQGSEA, per germline. CDR3 residues: CSVESDRGEKLFF. The CDR3 region has the DNA TGCAGCGTTGAATCGGACAGGGGTGAAAAACTGTTTTTT.

J is TRBJ1-1 and V is TRBV5-6, with D unresolved. Trimming cost V 3 bases and J 8 bases, with 8 bases left between them. CDR1 is SGHDT and CDR2 is YYEEEE in the germline V gene. This CDR3 has 11 amino acids. CDR3 residues: CASSSEVEAFF. CDR3 DNA sequence: TGTGCCAGCAGCTCGGAGGTCGAAGCTTTCTTT.

The DNA for the CDR3 is TGTGCTAGTGGTTCCCCGGACCGACAGGGCAGCACAGATACGCAGTATTTT. It specifies CASGSPDRQGSTDTQYF. The chain joins TRBV12-5 to TRBJ2-3; 7 bases map to TRBD1. V lost 4 bases to trimming and J lost 0 bases; unmatched junction nucleotides: 10. Looked up from germline, CDR1 is LGHNT and CDR2 is FRNRAP. This CDR3 spans 17 amino acids.

The gene calls are TRBV30 and TRBJ1-1; D remains unclear. V lost 2 bases to trimming and J lost 3 bases, with 16 bases between them. The CDR3 length is 15 residues. The V gene's germline CDR1 is GTSNPN and CDR2 SVGIG (reference sequence). CDR3 amino acids: CAWSQEAGRYTEAFF. CDR3 nucleotide sequence: TGTGCCTGGAGTCAGGAAGCTGGCCGGTACACTGAAGCTTTCTTT.

This chain links TRBV27 with TRBJ2-7, with 7 positions matching TRBD1. The CDR3 has 15 amino acids. V gave up 6 bases and J gave up 2 bases; unmatched junction bases: 10. Germline V lookup: CDR1 MNHEY, CDR2 SMNVEV (reference sequence). In DNA, the CDR3 is TGTGCCAGCAGCACTCAGGGGACAGTTACCTACGAGCAGTACTTC. Translating gives CASSTQGTVTYEQYF.

V is TRBV7-9 and J is TRBJ1-5, with 8 positions matching TRBD1. The CDR3 covers 13 residues. V gave up 2 bases and J gave up 11 bases; unmatched junction bases: 5. Germline CDR1 and CDR2: SEHNR and FQNEAQ (reference sequence). The CDR3 spells CASSLQGAEAQHF. The CDR3 nucleotides read TGTGCCAGCAGCTTACAGGGGGCGGAGGCCCAGCATTTT.

The chain links TRBV27 to TRBJ2-1, with 13 bases matching TRBD2. Germline loops: CDR1 MNHEY, CDR2 SMNVEV (reference sequence). CDR3 length: 14 residues. V was clipped by 4 bases and J by 7 bases; unmatched bases: 1. Here the CDR3 DNA reads TGTGCCAGCAGTTGGACTAGCGGGAGAAATGAGCAGTTCTTC. Encoded protein: CASSWTSGRNEQFF.

The chain carries TRBV2 and TRBJ2-7; D is undetermined. The CDR3 has 13 residues. Germline CDR1 SNHLY, CDR2 FYNNEI. Trimming stripped 2 bases from V and 2 bases from J, with 7 bases between. CDR3 region: CASSETRTYEQYF. CDR3 sequence (DNA): TGTGCCAGCAGTGAAACGAGGACCTACGAGCAGTACTTC.

This sequence joins TRBV11-3 and TRBJ2-7; tentatively, D is TRBD1 (5 bases). The germline V and J ends were trimmed by 0 bases and 0 bases, with 9 bases remaining between them. The CDR3 contains 15 residues. Looked up from germline, CDR1 is SGHNT and CDR2 is YENEEA. DNA for the CDR3: TGTGCCAGCAGCTTAGAAGGCAGGGCCTCCTACGAGCAGTACTTC. Its protein product is CASSLEGRASYEQYF.

The V gene is TRBV2, the J gene TRBJ2-3, with 7 bases lining up with TRBD2. CDR3 size: 16 residues. V was pared by 6 bases and J by 2 bases, with 11 bases of the junction left unmatched. CDR1 and CDR2 from the germline V gene are SNHLY and FYNNEI. The CDR3 reads CASRPRLAAHTDTQYF. DNA for the CDR3: TGTGCCAGCAGACCACGACTAGCCGCCCACACAGATACGCAGTATTTT.

The V gene is TRBV30, the J gene TRBJ1-4; D possibly corresponds to TRBD1 (6 bases). Germline V CDR1 and CDR2: GTSNPN, SVGIG (reference sequence). Trimming stripped 0 bases from V and 8 bases from J, with 10 bases between. CDR3 size: 13 residues. The CDR3: CAWSVQGNEKLFF. Written as DNA, the CDR3 is TGTGCCTGGAGTGTACAGGGTAACGAAAAACTGTTTTTT.

The rearrangement uses TRBV6-1 and TRBJ1-2; D call uncertain. Germline V CDR1 and CDR2: MNHNS, SASEGT. The CDR3 has 14 residues. Deletions cut 2 bases from V and 6 bases from J, with 13 bases between. For the CDR3, the DNA is TGTGCCAGCAGTGAATTTCAGGAGCTTGATGGCTACACCTTC. This codes for CASSEFQELDGYTF.

This clone was detected a few times. The chain joins TRBV7-9 to TRBJ2-2; the D is unclear. This CDR3 has 12 residues. The germline V gene encodes CDR1 SEHNR and CDR2 FQNEAQ (reference sequence). Trimming removed 0 bases at V and 7 bases at J, with 3 bases between. For the CDR3, the DNA is TGTGCCAGCAGCTTAGCTAGCGGGGAGCTGTTTTTT. Encoded protein: CASSLASGELFF.

The chain couples TRBV9 to TRBJ1-2; tentative D call: TRBD1 (5 bases). Germline V lookup: CDR1 SGDLS, CDR2 YYNGEE. V was cut by 2 bases and J by 9 bases, with 11 bases left in between. The CDR3 covers 12 residues. The CDR3 coding sequence is TGTGCCAGCAGCGTCGAGGGACGGAGCTACACCTTC. This gives the protein CASSVEGRSYTF.

The rearrangement joins TRBV13 to TRBJ2-7; 8 nucleotides agree with TRBD2. The CDR3 totals 15 residues. J lost 4 bases, V lost 5 bases, and 10 bases had no gene match. Per germline, CDR1 PRHDT and CDR2 FYEKMQ (reference sequence). CDR3 region: CASSQSGTRSYEQYF. CDR3 coding DNA: TGTGCCAGCAGCCAATCCGGGACTAGATCGTACGAGCAGTACTTC.

This chain links TRBV5-1 with TRBJ2-3; TRBD2 is a possible D gene (6 bases). Germline V CDR1 and CDR2: SGHRS, YFSETQ. There are 15 residues in the CDR3. Trimming took off 4 bases at V and 1 base at J, with 13 bases between the two ends. The CDR3 coding sequence is TGCGCCAGCAGCGTGGGACCGGGGGGCACAGATACGCAGTATTTT. Protein product: CASSVGPGGTDTQYF.